This entry lists 16 T cell receptor beta chains sequenced from one sample in a study of blood T cells in healthy people across ages. A J-beta primer mix and a sample-barcoded 5' primer were used in a second PCR of about 7 to 12 cycles. A single record per CDR3 protein comes from TCRdb applying MiXCR to the 5' RACE reads. Of 980,000 or so distinct CDR3 sequences in the sample, 48% were seen once. Source material: blood. These receptors came from a man aged 25-45 years in good health.

In this sample, this clonotype turned up a few times. The chain combines TRBV7-6 with TRBJ2-3; 10 bases are a match to TRBD2. V was clipped by 5 bases and J by 4 bases; unmatched bases: 6. The CDR3 extends over 15 amino acids. Germline loops: CDR1 SGHVS, CDR2 FNYEAQ. CDR3 bases: TGTGCCAGCAGCGTACAAAGCGGGGGGGCAGATACGCAGTATTTT. It encodes CASSVQSGGADTQYF.

The V and J genes are TRBV12-3 or TRBV12-4 and TRBJ2-1; D uncertain. This CDR3 region has 13 residues. The V end lost 9 bases, the J end lost 0 bases, and 9 bases lay between the germline ends. DNA of the CDR3: TGTGCCAGTCCAAGAGGCTCCTACAATGAGCAGTTCTTC. This encodes CASPRGSYNEQFF.

The chain combines TRBV7-9 with TRBJ2-4; TRBD2 might be the D (6 bases). Judging by the DNA end, TRBJ2-7 fits better; the J call may be wrong. The germline V gene encodes CDR1 SEHNR and CDR2 FQNEAQ (reference sequence). The CDR3 covers 14 residues. CDR3 loop: CASSSPGLPYEQYF. The CDR3 bases are TGTGCCAGCAGCTCACCGGGACTCCCATACGAGCAGTACTTC.

The rearrangement links TRBV20-1 to TRBJ2-5; perhaps D is TRBD1 or TRBD2 (6 bases each). CDR1 and CDR2 (germline): DFQATT, SNEGSKA (reference sequence). There are 15 residues in the CDR3. V shed 2 bases and J shed 6 bases, with 19 bases lying between them. CDR3 DNA: TGCAGTGCTAGACACAGGGAGGACTATTGGAAGACCCAGTACTTC. It codes for CSARHREDYWKTQYF.

The table lists this clonotype with a few counts. The chain employs TRBV20-1 and TRBJ2-7; TRBD2 is a possible D gene (5 bases). The CDR3 consists of 13 residues. CDR1 DFQATT and CDR2 SNEGSKA come from the germline V gene (reference sequence). V lost 4 bases to trimming and J lost 6 bases, with 16 bases between them. The CDR3 bases are TGCAGTGCTAAGGGAGCTATTCAGGCCGAGCAGTACTTC. Its protein is CSAKGAIQAEQYF.

The chain joins TRBV27 to TRBJ2-3, with 7 bases that match TRBD2. J gave up 4 bases and V 5 bases, and 12 bases lay outside the gene matches. CDR3 size: 16 residues. Germline V gives CDR1 MNHEY, CDR2 SMNVEV (reference sequence). The CDR3 here is CASSPLGEGRSDTQYF. DNA for the CDR3: TGTGCCAGCAGTCCCCTCGGGGAGGGGAGGTCAGATACGCAGTATTTT.

The sample holds a few counts of this clonotype. This chain connects TRBV6-8 to TRBJ2-3, with D perhaps matching TRBD2 (5 bases). Germline V lookup: CDR1 MNHGY, CDR2 SAAAGT. V lost 0 bases to trimming and J lost 2 bases, with 9 bases between them. The CDR3 has 15 residues. For the CDR3, the DNA is TGTGCCAGCAGTTACTCGAATGGACTCACAGATACGCAGTATTTT. Translated, it gives CASSYSNGLTDTQYF.

CDR3 protein: CSARENLGEYNEQFF. As DNA, the CDR3 is TGCAGTGCTAGAGAAAACCTCGGGGAGTACAATGAGCAGTTCTTC. V gene TRBV20-1 combines with J gene TRBJ2-1, with D possibly being TRBD2 (5 bases). Trimming removed 0 bases from V and 4 bases from J, with 13 bases in between. CDR1 and CDR2 from the germline V gene are DFQATT and SNEGSKA (reference sequence). This CDR3 contains 15 residues.

The V call is TRBV4-3, the J call TRBJ2-5; a weak D match, TRBD1 (5 bases). The CDR3 consists of 16 residues. V dropped 0 bases and J dropped 2 bases, with 13 bases sitting between them. Germline V gene lookup returns CDR1 LGHNA and CDR2 YSLEER. The CDR3 loop reads CASSQEGPRNQETQYF. The CDR3 bases are TGCGCCAGCAGCCAAGAGGGGCCCAGAAATCAAGAGACCCAGTACTTC.

This clonotype was counted once. An end of the junction does not agree with germline; a read error may underlie this. CDR3 protein: CAASSQGIYNEQYF. The CDR3 region has the DNA TGTGCCGCCAGTTCCCAGGGGATTTACAATGAGCAGTACTTC. This sequence joins TRBV24-1 and TRBJ2-5; D is possibly TRBD1 (6 bases). The germline V gene encodes CDR1 KGHDR and CDR2 SFDVKD. CDR3 size: 14 residues.

This chain links TRBV5-6 with TRBJ2-3; D unresolved. The CDR3 runs to 15 residues. Germline CDR1 SGHDT, CDR2 YYEEEE. V shed 1 base and J shed 3 bases, with 12 bases lying between them. The CDR3 region is CASSLWHLGTDTQYF. In DNA form, the CDR3 reads TGTGCCAGCAGCTTGTGGCACCTTGGGACAGATACGCAGTATTTT. Based on the CDR3 plus reference TRBV5-6 and TRBJ2-3, the full variable domain is DAGVTQSPTHLIKTRGQQVTLRCSPKSGHDTVSWYQQALGQGPQFIFQYYEEEERQRGNFPDRFSGHQFPNYSSELNVNALLLGDSALYLCASSLWHLGTDTQYFGPGTRLTVL.

This clonotype has ten or more counts. The chain recombines TRBV20-1 with TRBJ2-1, with 10 bases identical to TRBD2. V gave up 0 bases and J gave up 5 bases; unmatched junction bases: 4. The CDR3 loop spans 15 amino acids. The germline gives CDR1 DFQATT, CDR2 SNEGSKA (reference sequence). The CDR3 spells CSARDLAGDHNEQFF. As DNA, the CDR3 is TGCAGTGCTAGAGATCTAGCGGGGGACCACAATGAGCAGTTCTTC.

This clonotype was seen a few times. The chain couples TRBV6-5 to TRBJ2-2; D unclear. The CDR3 has 14 amino acids. V lost 5 bases and J lost 6, with 13 bases in between. The germline V gene has CDR1 MNHEY and CDR2 SVGAGI. CDR3 sequence (DNA): TGTGCCAGCAGTACCTCCTCCGGGCCCGGGGAGCTGTTTTTT. It yields the protein CASSTSSGPGELFF.

The sample holds a few counts of this clonotype. The CDR3 DNA follows: TGTGCCAGCAGTCGACAGGGGGCGCTTCCTGGGGCCAACGTCCTGACTTTC. This sequence encodes CASSRQGALPGANVLTF. The chain couples TRBV12-3 or TRBV12-4 to TRBJ2-6, with TRBD1 matching 10 bases. The CDR3 covers 17 residues. Trimming removed 5 bases from V and 2 bases from J; junction bases left unmatched: 6.

The chain combines TRBV11-2 with TRBJ1-5; D is possibly TRBD1 (5 bases). Germline V gives CDR1 SGHAT, CDR2 FQNNGV. CDR3 length: 15 amino acids. With 0 bases removed from V and 4 bases from J, the gap between germline ends came to 10 bases. As DNA, the CDR3 is TGTGCCAGCAGCTTAGATTCGGGGGGAAATCAGCCCCAGCATTTT. It is translated as CASSLDSGGNQPQHF.

The V gene is TRBV20-1, the J gene TRBJ2-7; maybe TRBD1 (5 bases). The CDR3 is 14 residues long. V dropped 4 bases and J dropped 5 bases, with 18 bases sitting between them. Germline CDR1 is DFQATT and CDR2 is SNEGSKA (reference sequence). CDR3 bases: TGCAGTGCTAACCGTGGCAGGGTAACCGACGAGCAGTACTTC. Its protein is CSANRGRVTDEQYF.